Shown below are 18 T cell receptor beta chains from a single sample sequenced in a study of Ad26.COV2.S vaccination and SARS-CoV-2 variants. Some clones are missing from TCRdb's copy, which holds only in-frame ones; the method was immunoSEQ multiplex PCR. The sample consists of some 320,000 clones, approximately 86% of them appearing once. Specified treatment: roughly 18 received Ad26.COV2.S at low or high dose, single or two shots; roughly five received placebo; per-sample allocation not given. Material that was analyzed had been drawn on day 63 after the first vaccine or placebo injection. Sequencing used peripheral blood, obtained in a trial of Ad26.COV2.S vaccine versus placebo. The receptors originated from a person aged 18-65 years who received the Ad26.COV2.S COVID-19 vaccine or a placebo.

This clone was counted once. The rearrangement uses TRBV6-5 and TRBJ2-7; D unclear. Germline loops: CDR1 MNHEY, CDR2 SVGAGI. The CDR3 has 14 residues. Trimming took off 4 bases at V and 2 bases at J, with 12 bases between the two ends. The CDR3 spells CASSSSTVPYEQYF. CDR3 nucleotide sequence: TGTGCCAGCAGTTCATCTACAGTTCCCTACGAGCAGTACTTC.

The chain recombines TRBV5-1 with TRBJ1-2, with D possibly TRBD1 on 5 matching bases. The CDR3 sequence is 14 residues long. V was clipped by 2 bases and J by 3 bases, with 11 bases between them. CDR1 and CDR2 (germline): SGHRS, YFSETQ. The CDR3 bases are TGCGCCAGCAGCTTACTGACAGCGGACTATGGCTACACCTTC. Translated, it gives CASSLLTADYGYTF. Drawing the rest from reference TRBV5-1 and TRBJ1-2, the complete variable domain is KAGVTQTPRYLIKTRGQQVTLSCSPISGHRSVSWYQQTPGQGLQFLFEYFSETQRNKGNFPGRFSGRQFSNSRSEMNVSTLELGDSALYLCASSLLTADYGYTFGSGTRLTVV.

The chain employs TRBV6-6 and TRBJ1-1; no clear D. Trimming removed 5 bases at V and 1 base at J, with 11 bases between. CDR1 MNHNY and CDR2 SVGAGI come from the germline V gene (reference sequence). CDR3 length equals 14 residues. The CDR3 protein is CASSPRTSNTEAFF. CDR3 DNA: TGTGCCAGCAGTCCCCGAACATCGAACACTGAAGCTTTCTTT.

V and J are TRBV18 and TRBJ2-2; a possible D gene is TRBD2 (5 bases). The length of the CDR3 is 16 residues. Trimming stripped 1 base from V and 4 bases from J, with 13 bases between. CDR1 and CDR2 (germline): KGHSH, LQKENI. CDR3 sequence (DNA): TGTGCCAGCTCACCACAGGTCGGACGGGGCACCGGGGAGCTGTTTTTT. Translating it yields CASSPQVGRGTGELFF.

The rearrangement joins TRBV4-1 to TRBJ2-7, with D tentatively TRBD1 (6 bases). Germline V CDR1 and CDR2: MGHRA, YSYEKL. The CDR3 is 15 amino acids. Trimming removed 1 base at V and 3 bases at J, with 13 bases between. The CDR3 bases are TGCGCCAGCAGCCAAGTGGTACAGGGCCTCTACGAGCAGTACTTC. As protein: CASSQVVQGLYEQYF.

The chain links TRBV25-1 to TRBJ2-6, with D unresolved. The CDR3 is 12 amino acids. Per germline, CDR1 MGHDK and CDR2 SYGVNS. V gave up 9 bases and J gave up 3 bases, with 6 bases separating them. Here the CDR3 reads CASRVGANVLTF. As DNA, the CDR3 is TGTGCCAGTAGAGTTGGGGCCAACGTCCTGACTTTC.

The chain combines TRBV7-6 with TRBJ2-1; 9 nucleotides line up with TRBD2. The CDR3 is 18 residues long. V lost 3 bases and J lost 0; bases outside the gene matches: 9. In germline, CDR1 is SGHVS, CDR2 FNYEAQ. The chain's CDR3 is CASSFGLLAGSSYNEQFF. The CDR3 DNA is TGTGCCAGCAGCTTCGGCTTGCTAGCGGGGAGCTCCTACAATGAGCAGTTCTTC.

This clone showed up just a few times. The chain couples TRBV4-1 to TRBJ1-1; weak D call: TRBD1 (5 bases). In germline, CDR1 is MGHRA, CDR2 YSYEKL. V was shortened by 6 bases and J by 0 bases, with 8 bases between the two germline ends. CDR3 length: 13 residues. This CDR3 reads CASSRTMNTEAFF. The DNA of the CDR3 is TGCGCCAGCAGTAGGACAATGAACACTGAAGCTTTCTTT.

This sequence joins TRBV5-1 and TRBJ2-3; TRBD2 agrees at 11 bases. The CDR3 is 15 residues long. Germline V lookup: CDR1 SGHRS, CDR2 YFSETQ. J lost 1 base, V lost 4 bases, and 2 bases had no gene match. The CDR3 here is CASSQTSGGTDTQYF. Here the CDR3 DNA reads TGCGCCAGCAGCCAGACTAGCGGGGGCACAGATACGCAGTATTTT.

CDR3 amino acids: CASSYQVEGGVGNQPQHF. The CDR3 bases are TGTGCCAGCAGTTACCAAGTTGAAGGAGGGGTTGGCAATCAGCCCCAGCATTTT. V is TRBV6-2 or TRBV6-3 and J is TRBJ1-5; D perhaps matches TRBD1 (5 bases). With 2 bases removed from V and 2 bases from J, the gap between germline ends came to 19 bases. This CDR3 is built from 18 residues. Germline lookup yields CDR1 MNHEY and CDR2 SVGEGT.

V is TRBV7-9 and J is TRBJ1-2, with D hard to call. The CDR3 length is 13 residues. Trimming pared 5 bases from V and 4 bases from J, leaving 11 bases between. Germline values: CDR1 SEHNR, CDR2 FQNEAQ (reference sequence). For the CDR3, the DNA is TGTGCCAGCAGCCTGCAAGAGTTCTATGGCTACACCTTC. This translates into CASSLQEFYGYTF.

The chain links TRBV30 to TRBJ2-7; the D call may be TRBD1 or TRBD2 (6 bases each). Germline V gene data show CDR1 as GTSNPN and CDR2 as SVGIG (reference sequence). CDR3 length equals 14 residues. Trimming pared 3 bases from V and 3 bases from J, leaving 15 bases between. Here the CDR3 DNA reads TGTGCCTGGAGCAAGCGGGCAGGGGACTACGAGCAGTACTTC. It translates to CAWSKRAGDYEQYF.

This rearrangement joins TRBV18 to TRBJ2-7, with no clear D. The ends were cut back, 3 bases at V and 0 bases at J, with 6 bases in the middle. This CDR3 is built from 13 residues. Germline CDR1 KGHSH, CDR2 LQKENI. This CDR3 is CASSPPSSYEQYF. The CDR3 bases are TGTGCCAGCTCACCCCCCAGCTCCTACGAGCAGTACTTC.

This chain links TRBV6-5 with TRBJ2-3, with D possibly TRBD1 on 5 matching bases. Trimming took 2 bases from V and 2 from J, leaving 11 bases between them. Germline V gene lookup returns CDR1 MNHEY and CDR2 SVGAGI. The CDR3 is 15 amino acids. CDR3 sequence reads: CASSYQGSPTDTQYF. The CDR3 coding sequence is TGTGCCAGCAGTTACCAGGGATCCCCCACAGATACGCAGTATTTT.

The CDR3 is CASSGPSTDTQYF. CDR3 in DNA: TGCGCCAGCAGCGGACCTAGCACAGATACGCAGTATTTT. The chain uses TRBV5-1 and TRBJ2-3; D gene unclear. CDR3 length equals 13 residues. The V gene lost 4 bases and the J gene lost 0 bases, with 6 bases spanning the gap. The germline V gene has CDR1 SGHRS and CDR2 YFSETQ.

This clone is a singleton in its sample. This chain joins TRBV6-1 and TRBJ2-1, with 8 bases matching TRBD1. Germline assignment: CDR1 MNHNS and CDR2 SASEGT. This CDR3 spans 16 amino acids. Trimming at V came to 1 base and at J to 7 bases, leaving 9 bases not matched to a gene. The CDR3 here is CASSEGWQGARNEQFF. The CDR3 coding sequence is TGTGCCAGCAGTGAAGGGTGGCAGGGGGCGCGTAATGAGCAGTTCTTC.

This sequence joins TRBV6-2 or TRBV6-3 and TRBJ2-4; TRBD1 matches 8 bases. CDR3 length equals 15 residues. Per germline, CDR1 MNHEY and CDR2 SVGEGT. Trimming cost V 1 base and J 1 base; bases outside gene matches: 0. The CDR3 loop is CASSYYRGAKNIQYF. The CDR3 DNA sequence: TGTGCCAGCAGTTACTACAGGGGGGCCAAAAACATTCAGTACTTC.

This clone was recorded a few times. The V gene is TRBV7-2, the J gene TRBJ1-1; no definite D call. The CDR3 loop spans 18 amino acids. Germline loops: CDR1 SGHTA, CDR2 FQGNSA. The ends were cut back, 1 base at V and 1 base at J, with 19 bases in the middle. In DNA form, the CDR3 reads TGTGCCAGCAGCTTAGGTGGGTTCTCGCGCAGGACGAACACTGAAGCTTTCTTT. Translating gives CASSLGGFSRRTNTEAFF.